A single sample is the source of the 22 T cell receptor beta chains below, sequenced in a study of PD-L1 blockade in urothelial cancer. Described time point: pretreatment peripheral blood. The protocol was immunoSEQ multiplex PCR, while the TCRdb copy is restricted to in-frame clones and leaves out a portion. The table has over 45,000 clones, 85% to 90% seen once. The input for sequencing was PBMCs, taken around atezolizumab (anti-PD-L1) treatment. Source of these receptors: a man between 60 and 70 years old with urothelial cancer.

The rearrangement joins TRBV27 to TRBJ2-1; a weak D match, TRBD1 (5 bases). CDR1 and CDR2 from the germline V gene are MNHEY and SMNVEV (reference sequence). V was cut by 5 bases and J by 8 bases, with 7 bases left in between. The CDR3 is made up of 11 amino acids. The CDR3 reads CASSRGDEQFF. Here the CDR3 DNA reads TGTGCCAGCAGTAGGGGTGATGAGCAGTTCTTC.

The chain is built from TRBV6-5 and TRBJ2-3; D possibly corresponds to TRBD2 (5 bases). This CDR3 comprises 15 residues. CDR1 and CDR2 from the germline V gene are MNHEY and SVGAGI. Trimming removed 6 bases from V and 4 bases from J, with 17 bases in between. CDR3 sequence (DNA): TGTGCCAGCAGCAACGGGGTGTTCCCAGCAGATACGCAGTATTTT. Protein product: CASSNGVFPADTQYF.

The genes are TRBV5-1 and TRBJ2-2; D perhaps matches TRBD1 (6 bases). V gave up 0 bases and J gave up 3 bases, with 9 bases separating them. The germline V gene encodes CDR1 SGHRS and CDR2 YFSETQ. The CDR3 extends over 15 amino acids. The CDR3 DNA reads TGCGCCAGCAGCTTGGAGGACAGCTACACCGGGGAGCTGTTTTTT. Protein product: CASSLEDSYTGELFF.

J is TRBJ2-5 and V is TRBV5-1, with 14 positions matching TRBD2. There are 18 residues in the CDR3. CDR1 SGHRS and CDR2 YFSETQ come from the germline V gene. Unmatched junction bases numbered 6, after V lost 0 bases and J lost 2 bases. The CDR3 spells CASSLVGLAGGRQETQYF. The CDR3 nucleotides read TGCGCCAGCAGCTTGGTAGGACTAGCGGGGGGCAGACAAGAGACCCAGTACTTC.

V is TRBV7-8 and J is TRBJ2-1; no clear D. CDR1 and CDR2 from the germline V gene are SGHVS and FQNEAQ. The CDR3 is made up of 18 amino acids. Trimming took off 5 bases at V and 0 bases at J, with 20 bases between the two ends. CDR3 sequence reads: CASSLRFRRMSSYNEQFF. The CDR3 DNA reads TGTGCCAGCAGCCTGCGGTTCCGACGGATGAGCTCCTACAATGAGCAGTTCTTC.

In its sample, this clone was seen once. V usage is TRBV5-4 and J usage is TRBJ2-3, with 10 bases aligning to TRBD2. CDR1 is SGHNT and CDR2 is YYREEE in the germline V gene (reference sequence). V gave up 4 bases and J gave up 6 bases; unmatched junction bases: 11. The CDR3 totals 16 residues. The CDR3 DNA reads as TGTGCCAGCAGCCATCGGCTAGCGGGAGTGTCGGATACGCAGTATTTT. It codes for CASSHRLAGVSDTQYF.

V gene TRBV27 combines with J gene TRBJ1-5; D perhaps matches TRBD1 (6 bases). The V and J ends lost 6 bases and 7 bases respectively, with 13 bases between them. Per germline, CDR1 MNHEY and CDR2 SMNVEV (reference sequence). The CDR3 covers 13 residues. As DNA, the CDR3 is TGTGCCAGCAGCACCGGGACACTACAGCCCCAGCATTTT. Its protein is CASSTGTLQPQHF.

This chain connects TRBV29-1 to TRBJ2-7; TRBD1 matches 7 bases. V shed 7 bases, J shed 2 bases, and the junction held 2 bases outside the gene matches. Looked up from germline, CDR1 is SQVTM and CDR2 is ANQGSEA. The CDR3 spans 11 residues. CDR3 sequence reads: CSAGQAYEQYF. Here the CDR3 DNA reads TGCAGCGCCGGACAGGCCTACGAGCAGTACTTC.

A note on this clone: The same CDR3 is also encoded by other DNA sequences in this sample. This chain links TRBV2 with TRBJ1-5; possible D gene TRBD1, 6 bases. This CDR3 has 16 amino acids. Trimming took off 0 bases at V and 5 bases at J, with 14 bases between the two ends. Germline assignment: CDR1 SNHLY and CDR2 FYNNEI. As DNA, the CDR3 is TGTGCCAGCAGTGAAGCCTTGGGTCAGGGGTATCAGCCCCAGCATTTT. Protein: CASSEALGQGYQPQHF.

This clone was counted once. The chain has TRBV30 and TRBJ2-5; 7 bases fit TRBD2. J was trimmed by 5 bases and V by 3 bases; bases with no gene match: 12. Germline V gene sequence: CDR1 GTSNPN, CDR2 SVGIG (reference sequence). CDR3 size: 15 residues. CDR3 residues: CAWSPPGQGGETQYF. CDR3 DNA: TGTGCCTGGAGCCCCCCTGGGCAGGGAGGGGAGACCCAGTACTTC.

The chain couples TRBV7-2 to TRBJ2-7; 8 nucleotides line up with TRBD1. V shed 4 bases, J shed 4 bases, and the junction held 9 bases outside the gene matches. CDR3 length: 15 amino acids. CDR1 and CDR2 from the germline V gene are SGHTA and FQGNSA. CDR3 protein: CASSSWTGREYEQYF. The CDR3 DNA is TGTGCCAGCAGCTCCTGGACAGGGAGAGAGTACGAGCAGTACTTC.

The rearrangement joins TRBV5-6 to TRBJ1-3; possibly TRBD1 for D (6 bases). The germline CDR1 and CDR2 sequences are SGHDT and YYEEEE. The CDR3 contains 16 residues. V was trimmed by 2 bases and J by 0 bases, leaving 12 bases between them. CDR3 sequence (DNA): TGTGCCAGCAGCTTTGGCAGGGGTCACTCTGGAAACACCATATATTTT. Amino acids: CASSFGRGHSGNTIYF.

This sequence joins TRBV29-1 and TRBJ1-1; weak D call: TRBD1 (5 bases). This CDR3 comprises 12 residues. V was shortened by 7 bases and J by 7 bases, with 16 bases between the two germline ends. Germline CDR1 and CDR2: SQVTM and ANQGSEA. The DNA for the CDR3 is TGCAGCGCCCAAGCGGGGCCTGGTGAAGCTTTCTTT. Amino acids: CSAQAGPGEAFF.

The rearrangement links TRBV13 to TRBJ1-1, with D possibly being TRBD1 (5 bases). V lost 2 bases and J lost 5, with 12 bases in between. Germline CDR1 PRHDT, CDR2 FYEKMQ (reference sequence). The CDR3 has 14 residues. The CDR3 sequence: CASSLTEGRTEAFF. In DNA, the CDR3 is TGTGCCAGCAGCTTAACCGAGGGGAGGACTGAAGCTTTCTTT.

This clone occurred once. J is TRBJ2-7 and V is TRBV5-1; D ambiguous. The CDR3 is made up of 14 amino acids. The ends were cut back, 4 bases at V and 6 bases at J, with 17 bases in the middle. Per germline, CDR1 SGHRS and CDR2 YFSETQ. CDR3 sequence: CASSAIQTSAEQYF. The CDR3 DNA reads TGCGCCAGCAGCGCAATTCAAACTTCCGCCGAGCAGTACTTC.

This clone appeared a few times. The V gene is TRBV5-6, the J gene TRBJ2-1; D uncertain. The V gene's germline CDR1 is SGHDT and CDR2 YYEEEE. The CDR3 extends over 11 amino acids. Trimming removed 5 bases from V and 6 bases from J, with 6 bases in between. DNA for the CDR3: TGTGCCAGCAGAGTAGCCAATGAGCAGTTCTTC. Translating gives CASRVANEQFF.

The chain has TRBV19 and TRBJ1-5; 7 bases are a match to TRBD1. The CDR3 spans 16 residues. Germline V gives CDR1 LNHDA, CDR2 SQIVND (reference sequence). V was pared by 2 bases and J by 6 bases, with 10 bases of the junction left unmatched. The CDR3: CASSIRGDSSAQPQHF. The DNA of the CDR3 is TGTGCCAGTAGTATACGAGGGGACAGTTCGGCTCAGCCCCAGCATTTT.

The chain combines TRBV4-1 with TRBJ2-1; 7 bases match TRBD1. The ends lost 3 bases at V and 10 bases at J; junction bases unmatched: 6. CDR1 and CDR2 (germline): MGHRA, YSYEKL. The CDR3 covers 13 residues. Written as DNA, the CDR3 is TGCGCCAGCAGCCAGGACGAAGGGGGCGAGCAGTTCTTC. Protein: CASSQDEGGEQFF.

The chain has TRBV6-6 and TRBJ1-2; possibly TRBD1 for D (5 bases). This CDR3 region has 14 residues. Trimming took off 5 bases at V and 5 bases at J, with 15 bases between the two ends. Germline-derived CDR1 and CDR2 are MNHNY and SVGAGI (reference sequence). The CDR3 coding sequence is TGTGCCAGCAGTACGCAGGGCCCTGAGTATGGCTACACCTTC. This codes for CASSTQGPEYGYTF.

The rearrangement links TRBV27 to TRBJ2-4; TRBD1 matches at 10 bases. The CDR3 is 12 amino acids. The V and J ends lost 10 bases and 7 bases, in that order; junction bases with no gene match: 4. Per germline, CDR1 MNHEY and CDR2 SMNVEV (reference sequence). CDR3 in DNA: TGTGCCACCAGGACAGGGGGGAACATTCAGTACTTC. Translated, it gives CATRTGGNIQYF.

The CDR3 sequence: CASSPGTTRVNEQFF. The CDR3 coding sequence is TGCGCCAGCAGCCCCGGGACAACCCGGGTTAATGAGCAGTTCTTC. The V call is TRBV4-1, the J call TRBJ2-1; possible D gene TRBD1, 6 bases. V lost 4 bases and J 7 bases, leaving 17 bases between the germline ends. The CDR3 is 15 amino acids. Germline lookup yields CDR1 MGHRA and CDR2 YSYEKL.

The CDR3 region is CSVDQDREGKGPGNTIYF. DNA for the CDR3: TGCAGCGTTGACCAAGACAGGGAAGGAAAAGGGCCTGGAAACACCATATATTTT. V usage is TRBV29-1 and J usage is TRBJ1-3; 7 bases are shared with TRBD1. Germline V gene lookup returns CDR1 SQVTM and CDR2 ANQGSEA. V dropped 3 bases and J dropped 2; count of bases not matched to a gene: 16. This CDR3 is built from 18 residues.